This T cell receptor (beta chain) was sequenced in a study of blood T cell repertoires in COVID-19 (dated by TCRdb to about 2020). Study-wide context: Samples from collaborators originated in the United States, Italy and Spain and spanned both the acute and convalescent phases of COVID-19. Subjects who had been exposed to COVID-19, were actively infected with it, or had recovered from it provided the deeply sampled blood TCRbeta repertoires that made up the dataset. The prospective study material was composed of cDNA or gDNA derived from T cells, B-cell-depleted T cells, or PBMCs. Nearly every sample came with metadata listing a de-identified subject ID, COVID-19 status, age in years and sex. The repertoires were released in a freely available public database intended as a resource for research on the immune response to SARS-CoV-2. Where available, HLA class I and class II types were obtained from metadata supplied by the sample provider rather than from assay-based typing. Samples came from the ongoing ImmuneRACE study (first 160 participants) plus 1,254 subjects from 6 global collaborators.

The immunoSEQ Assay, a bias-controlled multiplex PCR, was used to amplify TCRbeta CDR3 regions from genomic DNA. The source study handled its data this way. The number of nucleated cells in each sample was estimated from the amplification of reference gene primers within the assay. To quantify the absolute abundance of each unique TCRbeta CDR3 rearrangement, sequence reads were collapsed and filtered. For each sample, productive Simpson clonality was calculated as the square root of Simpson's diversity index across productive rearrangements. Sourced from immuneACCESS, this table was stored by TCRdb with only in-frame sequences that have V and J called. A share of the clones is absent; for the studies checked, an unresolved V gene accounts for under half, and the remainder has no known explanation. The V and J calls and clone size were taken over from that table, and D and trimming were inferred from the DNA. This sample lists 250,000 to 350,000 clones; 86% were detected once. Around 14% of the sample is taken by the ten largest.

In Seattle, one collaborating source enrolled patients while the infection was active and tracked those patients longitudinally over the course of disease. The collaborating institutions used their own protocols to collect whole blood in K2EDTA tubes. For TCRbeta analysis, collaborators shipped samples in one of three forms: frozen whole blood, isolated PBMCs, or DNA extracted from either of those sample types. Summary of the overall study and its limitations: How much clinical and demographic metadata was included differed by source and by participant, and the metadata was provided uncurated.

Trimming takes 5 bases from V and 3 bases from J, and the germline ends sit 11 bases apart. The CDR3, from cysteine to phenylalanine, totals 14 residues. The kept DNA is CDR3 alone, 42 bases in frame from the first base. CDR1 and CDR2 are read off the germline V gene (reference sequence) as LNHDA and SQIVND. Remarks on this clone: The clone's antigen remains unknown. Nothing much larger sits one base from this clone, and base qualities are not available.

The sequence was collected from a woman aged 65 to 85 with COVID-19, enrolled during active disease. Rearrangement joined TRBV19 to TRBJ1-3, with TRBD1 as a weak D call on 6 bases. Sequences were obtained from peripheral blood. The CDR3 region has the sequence CASSRDTYGNTIYF. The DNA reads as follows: TGTGCCAGTAGTCGGGACACCTATGGAAACACCATATATTTT.